The sequence of this T cell receptor beta chain was determined in a study of T-cell reconstitution after alpha-beta-depleted transplantation in children. TCRbeta library preparation incorporated unique molecular identifiers. From the PCR reads, TCRdb called clonotypes with MiXCR, one entry per CDR3 protein. The top ten clones hold roughly 15% of a sample with about 500,000 distinct CDR3 sequences, about an eighth of them seen once. Whole-study results and caveats: After one year, T-cell counts and TCRbeta diversity mostly came from new T cells.

A note on this clonotype: Its cognate antigen is unknown.

Trimming took 4 bases from V and 3 from J, leaving 11 bases between them. The germline V gene encodes CDR1 KGHDR and CDR2 SFDVKD. The CDR3 sequence is 14 residues long. This chain uses TRBV24-1 with TRBJ1-2; D may be TRBD1 (6 bases). The clonotype was recovered from a female patient aged 2-9 years who had a stem cell transplant for aplastic anemia, so the T cells may come from the graft donor. The sequenced sample was PBMCs, mostly from graft donor cells, obtained 180 days after TCRalphabeta/CD19-depleted stem cell transplant. The CDR3 protein is CATSEGGWDYGYTF. The CDR3 coding sequence is TGTGCCACCAGTGAGGGGGGCTGGGACTATGGCTACACCTTC.